A selection of T cell receptor beta chains follows, all from one sample in a study of T cells in Graves' hyperthyroidism and ophthalmopathy. TCRdb re-called the multiplex PCR reads through MiXCR, storing one row per CDR3 protein. The sample records about 50,000 distinct CDR3 sequences, about 50% being singletons. Specimen: blood. The source of these receptors is a woman younger than 45 with Graves' ophthalmopathy. The conserved cysteine and the conserved F or W are not part of the CDR3 here.

CDR3,J,V
VSNVRQGTDTQY,TRBJ2-3,TRBV9
ASSLKGYEQY,TRBJ2-7,TRBV28
ASSLEDRENEQF,TRBJ2-1,TRBV5-6
ASSPGLAGGSSYNEQF,TRBJ2-1,TRBV19
ATSRGGSNEQY,TRBJ2-7,TRBV15
ASPSTGQGTDTQY,TRBJ2-3,TRBV2
ASSYIAGGGAEQF,TRBJ2-1,TRBV5-1
ACTGGAGTEAF,TRBJ1-1,TRBV2
ATLGLAFNNEQF,TRBJ2-1,TRBV24-1
ASEDGGYGYT,TRBJ1-2,TRBV2
ATNGSGNTIY,TRBJ1-3,TRBV27
ASSLRPADTDTQY,TRBJ2-3,TRBV5-1
ASATGTDTQY,TRBJ2-3,TRBV27
ASNPDRLEQF,TRBJ2-1,TRBV7-3
ASGPSTNRAGTGETQY,TRBJ2-5,TRBV7-3
ASSLTGTQETQY,TRBJ2-5,TRBV11-2
ASSYLPAGTLYNEQF,TRBJ2-1,TRBV6-6
SAPLSGDLNDEQY,TRBJ2-7,TRBV20-1
SARQNEQS,TRBJ2-1,TRBV20-1
SGSGTGVGYT,TRBJ1-2,TRBV29-1
ASSGTGNTGELY,TRBJ2-7,TRBV19
SARERDRGGYNEQF,TRBJ2-1,TRBV20-1
ASSLTGLDTQY,TRBJ2-3,TRBV27
ASSTRQTITLSYEQY,TRBJ2-7,TRBV11-3
ASSRQGSSTDTQY,TRBJ2-3,TRBV2
ASSSQGAEYTEAF,TRBJ1-1,TRBV19
ASSSPERVKC,TRBJ2-3,TRBV7-9
ASRSAGTDAQY,TRBJ2-3,TRBV19
ASSAGSGQPQH,TRBJ1-5,TRBV6-1
ASSLRRARV,TRBJ2-7,TRBV7-3
ASSLGPRNQPQH,TRBJ1-5,TRBV7-2
ASRDPYRGSNVLT,TRBJ2-6,TRBV6-5
ASSVAGGGELF,TRBJ2-2,TRBV9
ASSQSQNSNQPQH,TRBJ1-5,TRBV4-1
AGTTPGQGTLSNQPQH,TRBJ1-5,TRBV5-1
ATSDRTSGSRSYNEQF,TRBJ2-1,TRBV24-1
ASSLDAGNQPQH,TRBJ1-5,TRBV7-2
ASSLEVSGANVLT,TRBJ2-6,TRBV5-4
SASATSGSTEQF,TRBJ2-1,TRBV20-1
ASSFGARYNEQF,TRBJ2-1,TRBV5-5